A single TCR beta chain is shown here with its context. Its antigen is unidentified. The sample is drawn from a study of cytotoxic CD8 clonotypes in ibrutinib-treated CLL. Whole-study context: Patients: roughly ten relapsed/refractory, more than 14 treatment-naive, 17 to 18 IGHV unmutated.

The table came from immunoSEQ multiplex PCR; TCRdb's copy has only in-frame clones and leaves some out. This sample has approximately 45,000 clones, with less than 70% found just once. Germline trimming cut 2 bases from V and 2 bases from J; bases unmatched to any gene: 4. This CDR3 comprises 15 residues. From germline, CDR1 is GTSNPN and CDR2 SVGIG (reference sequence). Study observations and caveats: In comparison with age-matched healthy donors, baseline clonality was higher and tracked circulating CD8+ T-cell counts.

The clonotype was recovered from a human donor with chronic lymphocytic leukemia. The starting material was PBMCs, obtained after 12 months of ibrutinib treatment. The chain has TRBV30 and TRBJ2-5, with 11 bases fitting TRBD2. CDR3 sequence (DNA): TGTGCCTGGAGTAAGGGGACTAGCGGACAAGAGACCCAGTACTTC. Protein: CAWSKGTSGQETQYF.